This T cell receptor delta chain was recorded in a study of gamma-delta chains in newborns, infants, children. Background on the study: Polyclonal expansion of innate γδ T cells after birth follows microbial exposure.

This clone was found a few times. This is likely an artifact of a read error, given a far larger clone one base away. The sample has other DNA sequences that encode this CDR3 too. TCRdb re-identified clones in the reads via CATT. The sample lists fewer than 4,500 delta-chain clones; approximately 2% were seen once. The CDR3 totals 19 residues. CDR1 and CDR2 (germline): GEAIGNYY, EKD. This receptor was identified in a child who was a newborn, infant or young child, either healthy, febrile or measles-vaccinated (not recorded which). Specimen: blood. The chain is built from TRDV2 and TRDJ3; 8 positions agree with TRDD3. CDR3 sequence: CACDTVRDTSSWDTRQMFF. The DNA of the CDR3 is TGTGCCTGTGACACCGTCAGGGATACGAGCTCCTGGGACACCCGGCAGATGTTTTTC.